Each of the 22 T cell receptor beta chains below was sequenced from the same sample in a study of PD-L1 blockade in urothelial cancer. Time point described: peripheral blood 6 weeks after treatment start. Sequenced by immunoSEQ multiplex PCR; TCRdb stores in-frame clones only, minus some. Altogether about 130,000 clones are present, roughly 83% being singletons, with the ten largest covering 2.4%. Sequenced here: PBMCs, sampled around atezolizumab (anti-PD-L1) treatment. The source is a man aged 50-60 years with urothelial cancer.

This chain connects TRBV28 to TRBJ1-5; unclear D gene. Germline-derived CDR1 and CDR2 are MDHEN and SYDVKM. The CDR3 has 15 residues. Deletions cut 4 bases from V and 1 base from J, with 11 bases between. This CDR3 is CASSSVGPSNQPQHF. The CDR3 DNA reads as TGTGCCAGCAGTTCCGTGGGCCCGAGCAATCAGCCCCAGCATTTT.

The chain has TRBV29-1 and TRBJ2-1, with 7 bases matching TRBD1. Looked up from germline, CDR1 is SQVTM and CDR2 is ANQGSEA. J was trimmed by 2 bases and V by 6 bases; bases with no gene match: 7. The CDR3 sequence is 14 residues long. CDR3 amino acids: CSVRQGTTYNEQFF. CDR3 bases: TGCAGCGTGCGACAGGGAACTACCTACAATGAGCAGTTCTTC.

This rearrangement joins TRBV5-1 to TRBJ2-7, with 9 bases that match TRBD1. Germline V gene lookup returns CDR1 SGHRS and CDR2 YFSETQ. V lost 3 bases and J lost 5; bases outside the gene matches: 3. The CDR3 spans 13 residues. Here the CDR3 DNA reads TGCGCCAGCAGCTGGACAGGGGCCAACGAGCAGTACTTC. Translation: CASSWTGANEQYF. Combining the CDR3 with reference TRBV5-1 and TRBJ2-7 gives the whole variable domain KAGVTQTPRYLIKTRGQQVTLSCSPISGHRSVSWYQQTPGQGLQFLFEYFSETQRNKGNFPGRFSGRQFSNSRSEMNVSTLELGDSALYLCASSWTGANEQYFGPGTRLTVT.

The CDR3, as DNA: TGTGCCAGCAGCTTAGAACTCCTAGGGAACACTGAAGCTTTCTTT. Translated, it gives CASSLELLGNTEAFF. The V call is TRBV7-9, the J call TRBJ1-1; D is undetermined. The CDR3 runs to 15 residues. CDR1 and CDR2 from the germline V gene are SEHNR and FQNEAQ (reference sequence). V shed 1 base and J shed 1 base, with 10 bases lying between them.

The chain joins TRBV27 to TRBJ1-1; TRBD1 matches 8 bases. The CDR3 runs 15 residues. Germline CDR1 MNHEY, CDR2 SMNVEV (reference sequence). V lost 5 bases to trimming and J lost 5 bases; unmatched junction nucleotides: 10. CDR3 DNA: TGTGCCAGCAGTAACTTCGGACAGGGACGGACTGAAGCTTTCTTT. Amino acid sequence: CASSNFGQGRTEAFF.

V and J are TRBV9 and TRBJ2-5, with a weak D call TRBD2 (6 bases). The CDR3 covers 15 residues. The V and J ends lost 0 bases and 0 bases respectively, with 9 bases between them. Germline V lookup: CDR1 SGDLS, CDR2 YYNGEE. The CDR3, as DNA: TGTGCCAGCAGCGTAGTAGGAGGGTACCAAGAGACCCAGTACTTC. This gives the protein CASSVVGGYQETQYF.

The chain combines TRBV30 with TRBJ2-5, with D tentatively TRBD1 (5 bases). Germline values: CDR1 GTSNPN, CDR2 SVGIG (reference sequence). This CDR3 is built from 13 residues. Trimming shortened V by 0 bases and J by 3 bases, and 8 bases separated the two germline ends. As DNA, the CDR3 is TGTGCCTGGAGTGTGTCGGACAAAGAGACCCAGTACTTC. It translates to CAWSVSDKETQYF.

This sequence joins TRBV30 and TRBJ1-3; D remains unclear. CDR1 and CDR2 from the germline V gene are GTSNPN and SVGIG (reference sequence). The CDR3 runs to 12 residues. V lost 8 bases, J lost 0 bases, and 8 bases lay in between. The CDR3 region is CAKADSGNTIYF. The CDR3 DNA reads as TGTGCCAAAGCGGACTCTGGAAACACCATATATTTT. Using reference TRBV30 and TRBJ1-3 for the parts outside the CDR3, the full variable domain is SQTIHQWPATLVQPVGSPLSLECTVEGTSNPNLYWYRQAAGRGLQLLFYSVGIGQISSEVPQNLSASRPQDRQFILSSKKLLLSDSGFYLCAKADSGNTIYFGEGSWLTVV.

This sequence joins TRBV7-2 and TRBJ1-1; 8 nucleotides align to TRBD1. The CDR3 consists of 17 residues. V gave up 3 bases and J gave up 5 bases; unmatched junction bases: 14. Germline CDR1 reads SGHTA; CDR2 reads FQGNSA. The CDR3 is CASSLGGQGRMGTEAFF. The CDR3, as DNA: TGTGCCAGCAGCTTGGGTGGACAGGGAAGGATGGGAACTGAAGCTTTCTTT. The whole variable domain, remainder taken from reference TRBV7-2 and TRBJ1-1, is GAGVSQSPSNKVTEKGKDVELRCDPISGHTALYWYRQSLGQGLEFLIYFQGNSAPDKSGLPSDRFSAERTGGSVSTLTIQRTQQEDSAVYLCASSLGGQGRMGTEAFFGQGTRLTVV.

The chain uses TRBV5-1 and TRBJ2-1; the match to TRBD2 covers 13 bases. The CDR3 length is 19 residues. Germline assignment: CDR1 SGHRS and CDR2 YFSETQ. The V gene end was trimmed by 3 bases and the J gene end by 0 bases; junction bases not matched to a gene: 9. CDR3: CASSSQPLAGGPSYNEQFF. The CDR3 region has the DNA TGCGCCAGCAGCTCACAGCCACTAGCGGGAGGGCCCTCCTACAATGAGCAGTTCTTC.

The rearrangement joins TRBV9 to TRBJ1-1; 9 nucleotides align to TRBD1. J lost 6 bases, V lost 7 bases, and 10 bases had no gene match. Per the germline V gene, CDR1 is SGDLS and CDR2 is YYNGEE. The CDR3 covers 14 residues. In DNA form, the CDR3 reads TGTGCCAGCGGTACCGGGACAGGGTTGGCTGAAGCTTTCTTT. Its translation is CASGTGTGLAEAFF.

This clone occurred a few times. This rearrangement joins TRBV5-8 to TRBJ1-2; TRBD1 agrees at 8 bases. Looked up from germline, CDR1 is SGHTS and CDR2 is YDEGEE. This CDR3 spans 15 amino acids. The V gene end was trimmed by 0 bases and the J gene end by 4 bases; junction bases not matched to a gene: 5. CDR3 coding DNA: TGTGCCAGCAGCTTGGGACAGGGGCTCTCCTATGGCTACACCTTC. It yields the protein CASSLGQGLSYGYTF. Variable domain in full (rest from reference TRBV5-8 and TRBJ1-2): EAGVTQSPTHLIKTRGQQATLRCSPISGHTSVYWYQQALGLGLQFLLWYDEGEERNRGNFPPRFSGRQFPNYSSELNVNALELEDSALYLCASSLGQGLSYGYTFGSGTRLTVV.

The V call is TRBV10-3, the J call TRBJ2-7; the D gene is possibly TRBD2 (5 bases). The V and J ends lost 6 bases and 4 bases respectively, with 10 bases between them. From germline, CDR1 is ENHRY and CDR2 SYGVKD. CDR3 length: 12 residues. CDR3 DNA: TGTGCCATCAGCGGACTTTCGTACGAGCAGTACTTC. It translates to CAISGLSYEQYF.

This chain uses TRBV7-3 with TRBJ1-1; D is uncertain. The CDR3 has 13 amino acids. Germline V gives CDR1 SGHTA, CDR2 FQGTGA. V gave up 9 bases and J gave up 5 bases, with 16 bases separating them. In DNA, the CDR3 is TGTGCCAGTAGCCAGCAGGAGGGAACTGAAGCTTTCTTT. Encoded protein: CASSQQEGTEAFF.

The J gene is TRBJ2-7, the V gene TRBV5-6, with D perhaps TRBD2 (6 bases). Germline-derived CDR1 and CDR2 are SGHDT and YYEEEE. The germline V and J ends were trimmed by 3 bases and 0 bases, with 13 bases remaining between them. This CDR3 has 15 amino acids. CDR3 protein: CASSSWRVPSYEQYF. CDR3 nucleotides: TGTGCCAGCAGCTCATGGAGGGTCCCCTCCTACGAGCAGTACTTC. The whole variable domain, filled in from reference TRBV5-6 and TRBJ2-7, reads DAGVTQSPTHLIKTRGQQVTLRCSPKSGHDTVSWYQQALGQGPQFIFQYYEEEERQRGNFPDRFSGHQFPNYSSELNVNALLLGDSALYLCASSSWRVPSYEQYFGPGTRLTVT.

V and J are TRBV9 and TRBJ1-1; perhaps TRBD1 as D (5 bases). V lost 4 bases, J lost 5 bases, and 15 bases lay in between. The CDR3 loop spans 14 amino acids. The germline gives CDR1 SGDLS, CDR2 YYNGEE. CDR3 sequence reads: CASSPQATWTEAFF. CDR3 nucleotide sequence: TGTGCCAGCAGCCCACAGGCCACGTGGACTGAAGCTTTCTTT.

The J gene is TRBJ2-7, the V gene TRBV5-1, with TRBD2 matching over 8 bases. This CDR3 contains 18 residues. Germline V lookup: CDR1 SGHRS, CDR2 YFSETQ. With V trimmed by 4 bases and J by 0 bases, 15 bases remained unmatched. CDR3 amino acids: CASSPLAGRPSRSYEQYF. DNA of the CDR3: TGCGCCAGCAGCCCTCTAGCGGGCCGACCGTCTCGCTCCTACGAGCAGTACTTC.

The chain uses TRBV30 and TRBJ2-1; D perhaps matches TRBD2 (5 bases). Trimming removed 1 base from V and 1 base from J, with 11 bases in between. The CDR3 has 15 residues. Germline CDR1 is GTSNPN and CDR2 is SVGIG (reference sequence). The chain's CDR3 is CAWSGLAGSYNEQFF. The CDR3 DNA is TGTGCCTGGAGTGGGCTAGCAGGTTCCTACAATGAGCAGTTCTTC.

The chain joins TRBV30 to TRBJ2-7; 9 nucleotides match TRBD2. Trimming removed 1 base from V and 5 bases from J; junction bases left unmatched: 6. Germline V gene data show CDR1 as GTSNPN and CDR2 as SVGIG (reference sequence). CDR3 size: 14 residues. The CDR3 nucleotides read TGTGCCTGGAGTGGTACTAGCGGGTACCACGAGCAGTACTTC. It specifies CAWSGTSGYHEQYF.

The CDR3 spells CASSLGQGETNTEAFF. The CDR3 nucleotides read TGTGCCAGCAGCCTCGGACAGGGGGAGACGAACACTGAAGCTTTCTTT. The chain recombines TRBV4-2 with TRBJ1-1; TRBD1 matches 10 bases. This CDR3 is 16 amino acids long. CDR1 and CDR2 (germline): LGHNA, YNFKEQ. Trimming at V came to 4 bases and at J to 1 base, leaving 6 bases not matched to a gene.

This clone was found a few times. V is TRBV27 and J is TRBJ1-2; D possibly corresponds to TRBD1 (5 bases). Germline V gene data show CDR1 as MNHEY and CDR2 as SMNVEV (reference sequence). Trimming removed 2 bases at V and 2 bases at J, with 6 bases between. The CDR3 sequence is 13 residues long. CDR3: CASSLRQNYGYTF. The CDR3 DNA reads TGTGCCAGCAGTTTACGACAGAACTATGGCTACACCTTC.

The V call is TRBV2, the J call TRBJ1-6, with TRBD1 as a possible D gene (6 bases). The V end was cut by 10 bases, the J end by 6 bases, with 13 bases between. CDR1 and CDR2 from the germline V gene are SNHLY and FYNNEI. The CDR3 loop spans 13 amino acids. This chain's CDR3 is CAMGGPPNSPLHF. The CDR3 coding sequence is TGTGCCATGGGGGGGCCTCCTAATTCACCCCTCCACTTT. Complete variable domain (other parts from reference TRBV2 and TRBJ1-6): EPEVTQTPSHQVTQMGQEVILRCVPISNHLYFYWYRQILGQKVEFLVSFYNNEISEKSEIFDDQFSVERPDGSNFTLKIRSTKLEDSAMYFCAMGGPPNSPLHFGNGTRLTVT.